A single sample is the source of the 10 T cell receptor beta chains below, sequenced in a study of cytomegalovirus exposure and HLA in healthy donors. Use of 60 Vbeta and 13 Jbeta primers characterized the PCR. The method was immunoSEQ multiplex PCR; TCRdb's version includes in-frame clones alone and lacks a portion of them. The sample includes under 150,000 clones, 80% of them seen just once. Material: PBMCs. These receptor sequences come from a woman aged 35 to 49 in good health and CMV-seronegative.

The chain uses TRBV15 and TRBJ2-5; unclear D gene. The CDR3 totals 13 residues. The germline gives CDR1 LNHNV, CDR2 YYDKDF (reference sequence). V was pared by 0 bases and J by 5 bases, with 7 bases between. The chain's CDR3 is CATSRDLRETQYF. CDR3 DNA sequence: TGTGCCACCAGCAGAGATTTGAGGGAGACCCAGTACTTC.

CDR3 protein: CASSLATGYEQYF. CDR3 nucleotides: TGTGCCAGCAGCTTAGCAACAGGCTACGAGCAGTACTTC. The chain employs TRBV7-9 and TRBJ2-7; TRBD1 is a possible D gene (5 bases). Trimming shortened V by 0 bases and J by 3 bases, and 6 bases separated the two germline ends. The CDR3 is 13 amino acids. Germline V CDR1 and CDR2: SEHNR, FQNEAQ (reference sequence).

About this clone itself: Sequence at one end of the junction differs from germline and may be a read error. The J gene is TRBJ1-2, the V gene TRBV29-1; D is unclear. Germline CDR1 and CDR2: SQVTM and ANQGSEA. The CDR3 loop spans 15 amino acids. CDR3 sequence (DNA): TGCCGCGTTGACCGGCCAGGCCCACGGGGCTATGGCTACACCTTC. Translated, it gives CRVDRPGPRGYGYTF.

CDR3 DNA sequence: TGTGCCACCAGCAGAGATCGAGGACAAGAGACCCAGTACTTC. Protein product: CATSRDRGQETQYF. The J gene is TRBJ2-5, the V gene TRBV15, with unresolved D. This CDR3 region has 14 residues. Trimming pared 0 bases from V and 2 bases from J, leaving 7 bases between. CDR1 is LNHNV, CDR2 YYDKDF, per germline (reference sequence).

Regarding this clone: This CDR3 is also generated by other DNA sequences in the sample. The rearrangement links TRBV27 to TRBJ2-7, with 11 nucleotides matching TRBD2. V lost 3 bases and J lost 4; bases outside the gene matches: 5. The CDR3 spans 15 residues. CDR1 is MNHEY and CDR2 is SMNVEV in the germline V gene (reference sequence). DNA of the CDR3: TGTGCCAGCAGTTTCCGGACTAGCGGGCCTTACGAGCAGTACTTC. This gives the protein CASSFRTSGPYEQYF.

The chain has TRBV10-3 and TRBJ2-7; 7 bases match TRBD2. The V gene end was trimmed by 3 bases and the J gene end by 5 bases; junction bases not matched to a gene: 4. The CDR3 length is 13 residues. Per the germline V gene, CDR1 is ENHRY and CDR2 is SYGVKD. In DNA, the CDR3 is TGTGCCATCAGTGAAGGGAGGGGCGACGAGCAGTACTTC. It specifies CAISEGRGDEQYF.

The CDR3 nucleotides read TGTGCCAGTGAAGGTAGGGGAGAGCAGTACTTC. Encoded protein: CASEGRGEQYF. This chain joins TRBV19 and TRBJ2-7, with D perhaps TRBD1 (5 bases). Germline CDR1 is LNHDA and CDR2 is SQIVND (reference sequence). V dropped 8 bases and J dropped 7 bases, with 12 bases sitting between them. This CDR3 region has 11 residues.

The chain employs TRBV5-5 and TRBJ1-4; no reliable D call. V was clipped by 5 bases and J by 4 bases, with 15 bases between them. Per the germline V gene, CDR1 is SGHKS and CDR2 is YYEKEE (reference sequence). This CDR3 region has 15 residues. Here the CDR3 reads CASRRSIELNEKLFF. The CDR3, as DNA: TGTGCCAGCAGACGTTCTATCGAACTTAATGAAAAACTGTTTTTT.

This clone was seen just once. Other nucleotide sequences in the sample specify the same CDR3. The chain is built from TRBV19 and TRBJ2-7; the D gene is possibly TRBD2 (6 bases). Germline lookup yields CDR1 LNHDA and CDR2 SQIVND (reference sequence). The CDR3 has 12 amino acids. V lost 3 bases and J lost 3, with 6 bases in between. The CDR3 sequence: CASSMGGYEQYF. CDR3 sequence (DNA): TGTGCCAGTAGTATGGGGGGCTACGAGCAGTACTTC.

V is TRBV5-1 and J is TRBJ2-3; D ambiguous. Trimming took off 4 bases at V and 2 bases at J, with 14 bases between the two ends. From germline, CDR1 is SGHRS and CDR2 YFSETQ. The CDR3 loop spans 15 amino acids. CDR3 amino acids: CASSLVGYHTDTQYF. The DNA of the CDR3 is TGCGCCAGCAGCCTGGTGGGCTACCACACAGATACGCAGTATTTT.